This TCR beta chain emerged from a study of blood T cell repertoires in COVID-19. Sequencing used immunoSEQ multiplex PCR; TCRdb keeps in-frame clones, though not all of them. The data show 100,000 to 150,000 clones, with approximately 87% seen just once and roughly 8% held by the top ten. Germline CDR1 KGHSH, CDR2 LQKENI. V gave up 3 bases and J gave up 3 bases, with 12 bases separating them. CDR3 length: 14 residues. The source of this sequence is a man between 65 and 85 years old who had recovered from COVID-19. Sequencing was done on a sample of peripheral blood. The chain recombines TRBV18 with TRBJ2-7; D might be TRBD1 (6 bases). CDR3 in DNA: TGTGCCAGCTCACCTACAGGGAACGACTACGAGCAGTACTTC. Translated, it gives CASSPTGNDYEQYF.